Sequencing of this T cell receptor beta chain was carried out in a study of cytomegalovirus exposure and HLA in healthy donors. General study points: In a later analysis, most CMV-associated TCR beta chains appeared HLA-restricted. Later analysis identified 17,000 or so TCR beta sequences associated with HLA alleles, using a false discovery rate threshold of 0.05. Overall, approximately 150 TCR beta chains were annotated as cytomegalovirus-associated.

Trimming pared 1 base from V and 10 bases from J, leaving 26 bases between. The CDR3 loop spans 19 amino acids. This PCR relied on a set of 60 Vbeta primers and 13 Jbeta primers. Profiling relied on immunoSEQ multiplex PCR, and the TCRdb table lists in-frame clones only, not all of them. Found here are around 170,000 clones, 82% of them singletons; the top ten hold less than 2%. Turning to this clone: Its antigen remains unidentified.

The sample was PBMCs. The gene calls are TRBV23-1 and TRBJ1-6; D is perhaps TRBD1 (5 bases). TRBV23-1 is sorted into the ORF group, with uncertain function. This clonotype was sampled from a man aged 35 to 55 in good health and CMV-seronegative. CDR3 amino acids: CASSQWGREKGGRRSPLHF. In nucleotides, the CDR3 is TGCGCCAGCAGTCAATGGGGCAGGGAAAAAGGTGGCAGAAGGTCACCCCTCCACTTT.